A selection of T cell receptor beta chains follows, all from one sample in a study of CD8+ T cells in alopecia areata. Repertoires were generated with immunoSEQ multiplex PCR, while TCRdb's copy carries only in-frame clones and drops some. Among 50,000 to 70,000 clones, around 47% were seen once, and the ten largest hold 51%. The sequencing sample was made of NKG2D-low CD8+ T cells sorted from blood. The receptors shown here come from a human donor with alopecia areata. The CDR3 runs from the conserved cysteine through the conserved F or W. D genes are given only for firm matches. Clone size is shown for a subset of rows, as once, few, many or a class of expanded clone.

D,V,size,J,length,CDR3,DNA
TRBD2,TRBV28,few,TRBJ2-1,14,CASSSTSGNNEQFF,TGTGCCAGCAGTTCTACTAGCGGGAACAATGAGCAGTTCTTC
-,TRBV30,-,TRBJ1-1,15,CAWSVPVGAYGEAFF,TGTGCCTGGAGTGTACCGGTAGGGGCCTACGGTGAAGCTTTCTTT
-,TRBV19,few,TRBJ2-7,12,CASSIGETEQYF,TGTGCCAGTAGTATCGGGGAAACCGAGCAGTACTTC
TRBD1,TRBV27,-,TRBJ2-7,14,CASSSGTALYEQYF,TGTGCCAGCAGTTCCGGGACAGCCCTTTACGAGCAGTACTTC
-,TRBV29-1,-,TRBJ2-7,13,CSVVFGATYEQYF,TGCAGCGTTGTATTCGGGGCAACCTACGAGCAGTACTTC
-,TRBV29-1,-,TRBJ2-7,14,CSVIIPGESYEQYF,TGCAGCGTCATAATACCCGGGGAGTCCTACGAGCAGTACTTC
-,TRBV29-1,-,TRBJ2-3,15,CSVTPDYRFTDTQYF,TGCAGCGTTACCCCCGACTACCGATTCACAGATACGCAGTATTTT
-,TRBV15,-,TRBJ2-2,18,CATSRDFGGIGGTGELFF,TGTGCCACCAGCAGAGATTTCGGCGGGATAGGGGGAACCGGGGAGCTGTTTTTT
TRBD2,TRBV2,-,TRBJ2-7,13,CASSGGGTYEQYF,TGTGCCAGCAGTGGCGGGGGGACCTACGAGCAGTACTTC
-,TRBV7-9,-,TRBJ2-5,14,CASSHRDGKETQYF,TGTGCCAGCAGCCACCGGGACGGAAAAGAGACCCAGTACTTC
-,TRBV4-1,-,TRBJ2-7,15,CASRHIPEGFYEQYF,TGCGCCAGCAGGCACATACCGGAAGGGTTCTACGAGCAGTACTTC
TRBD1,TRBV4-3,-,TRBJ2-2,16,CASSQERGPNTGELFF,TGCGCCAGCAGCCAAGAGAGGGGGCCTAACACCGGGGAGCTGTTTTTT
-,TRBV4-1,-,TRBJ2-7,12,CASSRDTAEQYF,TGCGCCAGCAGCCGAGACACTGCCGAGCAGTACTTC
TRBD1,TRBV4-1,-,TRBJ2-5,17,CASSLLDRAKPQETQYF,TGCGCCAGCAGCCTATTGGACAGGGCCAAGCCCCAAGAGACCCAGTACTTC
-,TRBV7-8,few,TRBJ1-5,14,CASSFRGSNQPQHF,TGTGCCAGCAGCTTTCGGGGGAGCAATCAGCCCCAGCATTTT
-,TRBV20-1,-,TRBJ2-7,11,CSARSSYEQYF,TGCAGTGCGAGGAGCTCCTACGAGCAGTACTTC
-,TRBV30,-,TRBJ2-3,10,CAWSVDTQYF,TGTGCCTGGAGTGTCGATACGCAGTATTTT
-,TRBV9,-,TRBJ2-7,15,CASSVDSRGMDEQYF,TGTGCCAGCAGCGTAGATTCTCGGGGAATGGACGAGCAGTACTTC
-,TRBV29-1,-,TRBJ1-2,13,CSVDSGQSYGYTF,TGCAGCGTTGATTCAGGACAGTCCTATGGCTACACCTTC
-,TRBV11-2,-,TRBJ1-6,15,CASSLGRTGASPLHF,TGTGCCAGCAGCTTAGGGAGGACGGGTGCATCACCCCTCCACTTT
-,TRBV7-9,few,TRBJ2-2,12,CASSLGTGELFF,TGTGCCAGCAGCCTGGGGACCGGGGAGCTGTTTTTT
-,TRBV9,-,TRBJ2-4,16,CASSVSGNGAKNIQYF,TGTGCCAGCAGCGTTTCGGGGAATGGGGCCAAAAACATTCAGTACTTC
-,TRBV29-1,few,TRBJ2-7,14,CSVEDRGQTYEQYF,TGCAGCGTTGAAGATCGAGGACAGACCTACGAGCAGTACTTC
TRBD2,TRBV7-9,few,TRBJ2-5,16,CASSPTSGGTQETQYF,TGTGCCAGCAGCCCTACTAGCGGGGGGACGCAAGAGACCCAGTACTTC
-,TRBV13,few,TRBJ2-7,16,CASSSRDSTAFYEQYF,TGTGCCAGCAGCTCCCGGGATTCGACAGCCTTCTACGAGCAGTACTTC
-,TRBV30,-,TRBJ2-7,12,CAWLSGGQEQYF,TGTGCCTGGCTCTCGGGGGGCCAAGAGCAGTACTTC
TRBD2,TRBV29-1,few,TRBJ2-3,15,CSVGASGSGGDTQYF,TGCAGCGTTGGCGCTAGCGGGAGCGGCGGAGATACGCAGTATTTT
-,TRBV4-1,-,TRBJ2-1,11,CASSQGGEQFF,TGCGCCAGCAGCCAAGGCGGTGAGCAGTTCTTC
-,TRBV11-1,-,TRBJ2-7,12,CASSSVRHEQYF,TGTGCCAGCAGCTCGGTGCGGCACGAGCAGTACTTC
-,TRBV14,-,TRBJ1-1,16,CASSPFPGAGGTEAFF,TGTGCCAGCAGCCCTTTCCCGGGGGCCGGAGGCACTGAAGCTTTCTTT
-,TRBV5-6,-,TRBJ2-7,12,CASSGLGNEQYF,TGTGCCAGCAGCGGGCTTGGAAACGAGCAGTACTTC
TRBD2,TRBV28,few,TRBJ2-7,12,CASRFSGSHHYF,TGTGCCAGCAGGTTTAGCGGGAGCCATCATTACTTC
TRBD2,TRBV4-2,few,TRBJ2-3,18,CASSQDGVAGGRTDTQYF,TGTGCCAGCAGCCAAGATGGTGTAGCGGGGGGGCGGACAGATACGCAGTATTTT
-,TRBV27,-,TRBJ2-3,13,CASSLGGTDTQYF,TGTGCCAGCAGTTTAGGGGGCACAGATACGCAGTATTTT
-,TRBV7-9,-,TRBJ2-3,16,CASRSLDPPSTDTQYF,TGTGCCAGCCGCAGTTTGGACCCCCCTAGCACAGATACGCAGTATTTT
-,TRBV27,-,TRBJ2-1,12,CASSPSYNEQFF,TGTGCCAGCAGTCCCTCCTACAATGAGCAGTTCTTC